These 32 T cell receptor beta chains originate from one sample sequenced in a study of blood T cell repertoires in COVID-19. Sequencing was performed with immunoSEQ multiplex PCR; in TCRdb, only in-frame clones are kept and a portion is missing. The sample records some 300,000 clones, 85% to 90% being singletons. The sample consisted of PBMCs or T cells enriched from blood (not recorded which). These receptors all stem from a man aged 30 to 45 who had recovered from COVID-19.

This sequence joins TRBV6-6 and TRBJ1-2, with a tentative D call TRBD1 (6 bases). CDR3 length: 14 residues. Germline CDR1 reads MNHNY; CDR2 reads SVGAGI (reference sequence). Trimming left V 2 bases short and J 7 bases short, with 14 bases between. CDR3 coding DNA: TGTGCCAGCAGTTACGGGACAAGCCGCCCTGGCTACACCTTC. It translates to CASSYGTSRPGYTF.

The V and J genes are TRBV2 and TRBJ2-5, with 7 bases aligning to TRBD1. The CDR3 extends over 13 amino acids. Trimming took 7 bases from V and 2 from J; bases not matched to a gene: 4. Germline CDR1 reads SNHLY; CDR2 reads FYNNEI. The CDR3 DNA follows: TGTGCCAGCACTAAGGACAGGCAAGAGACCCAGTACTTC. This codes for CASTKDRQETQYF.

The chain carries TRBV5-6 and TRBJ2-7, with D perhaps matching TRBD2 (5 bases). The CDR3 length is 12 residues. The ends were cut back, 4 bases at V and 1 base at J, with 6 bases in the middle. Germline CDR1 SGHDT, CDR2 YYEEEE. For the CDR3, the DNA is TGTGCCAGCAGCCGCGGGTCCTACGAGCAGTACTTC. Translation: CASSRGSYEQYF.

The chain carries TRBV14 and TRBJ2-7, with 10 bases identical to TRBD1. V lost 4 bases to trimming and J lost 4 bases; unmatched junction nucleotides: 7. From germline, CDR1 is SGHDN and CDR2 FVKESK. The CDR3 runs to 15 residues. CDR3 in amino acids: CASSLTGTGAYEQYF. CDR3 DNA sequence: TGTGCCAGCAGCCTGACCGGGACAGGGGCTTACGAGCAGTACTTC.

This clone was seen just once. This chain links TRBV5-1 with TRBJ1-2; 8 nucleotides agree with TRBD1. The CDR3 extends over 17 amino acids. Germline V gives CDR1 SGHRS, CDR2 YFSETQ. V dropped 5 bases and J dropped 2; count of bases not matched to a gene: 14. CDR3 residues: CASSWTWDRTLNYGYTF. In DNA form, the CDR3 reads TGCGCCAGCAGTTGGACCTGGGACAGGACCTTAAACTATGGCTACACCTTC.

CDR3 protein: CAIRAGTQETQYF. CDR3 nucleotide sequence: TGTGCCATCAGAGCGGGGACACAAGAGACCCAGTACTTC. The chain recombines TRBV10-3 with TRBJ2-5; D is perhaps TRBD2 (7 bases). CDR1 is ENHRY, CDR2 SYGVKD, per germline. The CDR3 extends over 13 amino acids. The ends were cut back, 6 bases at V and 2 bases at J, with 10 bases in the middle.

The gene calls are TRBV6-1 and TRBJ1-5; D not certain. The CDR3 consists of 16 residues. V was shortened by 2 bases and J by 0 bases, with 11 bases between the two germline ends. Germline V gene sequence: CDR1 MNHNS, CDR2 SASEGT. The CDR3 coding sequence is TGTGCCAGCAGTGAATACGGAGCCTATAGCAATCAGCCCCAGCATTTT. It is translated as CASSEYGAYSNQPQHF.

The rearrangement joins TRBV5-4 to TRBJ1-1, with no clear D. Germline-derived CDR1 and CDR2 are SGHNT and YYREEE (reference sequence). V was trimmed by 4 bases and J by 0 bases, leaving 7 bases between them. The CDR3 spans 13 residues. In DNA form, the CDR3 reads TGTGCCAGCAGCCCCATCATGAACACTGAAGCTTTCTTT. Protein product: CASSPIMNTEAFF.

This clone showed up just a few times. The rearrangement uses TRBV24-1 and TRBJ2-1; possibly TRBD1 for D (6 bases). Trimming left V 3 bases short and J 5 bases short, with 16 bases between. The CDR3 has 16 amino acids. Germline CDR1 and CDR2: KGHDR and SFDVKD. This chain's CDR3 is CATSDAGTPPHNEQFF. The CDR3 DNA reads TGTGCCACCAGTGATGCCGGGACACCTCCCCACAATGAGCAGTTCTTC.

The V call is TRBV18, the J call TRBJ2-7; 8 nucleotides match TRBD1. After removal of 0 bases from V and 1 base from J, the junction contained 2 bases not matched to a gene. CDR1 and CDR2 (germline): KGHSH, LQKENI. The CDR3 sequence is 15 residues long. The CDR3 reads CASSPPQGASYEQYF. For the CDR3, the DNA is TGTGCCAGCTCACCACCCCAGGGGGCTTCCTACGAGCAGTACTTC.

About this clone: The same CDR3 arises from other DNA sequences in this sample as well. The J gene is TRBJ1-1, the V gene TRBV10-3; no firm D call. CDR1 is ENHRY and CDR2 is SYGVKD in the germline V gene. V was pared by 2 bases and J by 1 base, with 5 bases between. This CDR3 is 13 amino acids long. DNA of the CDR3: TGTGCCATCAGTGAGCGGGGGAACACTGAAGCTTTCTTT. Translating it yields CAISERGNTEAFF.

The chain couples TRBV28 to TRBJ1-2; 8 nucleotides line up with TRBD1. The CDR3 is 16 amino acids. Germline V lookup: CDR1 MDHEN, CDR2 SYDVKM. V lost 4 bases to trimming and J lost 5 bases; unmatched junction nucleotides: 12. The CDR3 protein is CASSSPQGARRYGYTF. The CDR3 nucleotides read TGTGCCAGCAGTTCTCCGCAGGGGGCGCGTAGATATGGCTACACCTTC.

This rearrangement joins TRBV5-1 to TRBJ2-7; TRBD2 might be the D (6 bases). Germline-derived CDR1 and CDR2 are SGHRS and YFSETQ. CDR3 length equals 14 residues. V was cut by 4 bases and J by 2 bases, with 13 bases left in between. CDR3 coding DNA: TGCGCCAGCAGCCTCGGGACTTATGCCTACGAGCAGTACTTC. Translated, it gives CASSLGTYAYEQYF.

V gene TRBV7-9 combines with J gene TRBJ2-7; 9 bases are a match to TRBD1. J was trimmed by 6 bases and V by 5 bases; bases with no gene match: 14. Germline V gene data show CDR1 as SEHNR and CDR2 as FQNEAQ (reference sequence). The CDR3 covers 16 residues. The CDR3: CASSTDDRGWWREQYF. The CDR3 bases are TGTGCCAGCAGCACCGACGACAGGGGGTGGTGGCGCGAGCAGTACTTC. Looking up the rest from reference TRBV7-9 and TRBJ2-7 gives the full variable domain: DTGVSQNPRHKITKRGQNVTFRCDPISEHNRLYWYRQTLGQGPEFLTYFQNEAQLEKSRLLSDRFSAERPKGSFSTLEIQRTEQGDSAMYLCASSTDDRGWWREQYFGPGTRLTVT.

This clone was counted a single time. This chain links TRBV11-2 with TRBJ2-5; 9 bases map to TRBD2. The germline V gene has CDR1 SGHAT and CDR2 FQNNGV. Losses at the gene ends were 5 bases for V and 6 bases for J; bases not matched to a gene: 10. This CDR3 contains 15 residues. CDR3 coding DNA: TGTGCCAGCAGCCCGATAGCGGGAGAGGCAAAGACCCAGTACTTC. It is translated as CASSPIAGEAKTQYF.

This chain's CDR3 is CASSSGQGLWGNTIYF. CDR3 coding DNA: TGTGCCAGCAGCTCGGGACAGGGCCTCTGGGGAAACACCATATATTTT. The chain is built from TRBV7-8 and TRBJ1-3; the match to TRBD1 covers 9 bases. Germline CDR1 reads SGHVS; CDR2 reads FQNEAQ. The CDR3 is 16 amino acids. V shed 4 bases and J 4 bases; nucleotides not matched to a gene: 8.

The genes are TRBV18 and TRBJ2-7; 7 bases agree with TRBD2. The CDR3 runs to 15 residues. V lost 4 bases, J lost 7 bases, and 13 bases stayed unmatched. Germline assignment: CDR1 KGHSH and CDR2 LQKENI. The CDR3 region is CASSQLKGGPFEQYF. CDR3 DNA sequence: TGTGCCAGCTCACAATTAAAGGGAGGGCCCTTTGAGCAGTACTTC. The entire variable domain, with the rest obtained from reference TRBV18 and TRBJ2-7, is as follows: NAGVMQNPRHLVRRRGQEARLRCSPMKGHSHVYWYRQLPEEGLKFMVYLQKENIIDESGMPKERFSAEFPKEGPSILRIQQVVRGDSAAYFCASSQLKGGPFEQYFGPGTRLTVT.

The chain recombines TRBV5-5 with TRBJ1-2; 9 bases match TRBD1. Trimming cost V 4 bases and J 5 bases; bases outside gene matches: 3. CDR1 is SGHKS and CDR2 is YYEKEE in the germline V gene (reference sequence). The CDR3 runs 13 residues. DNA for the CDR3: TGTGCCAGCAGCCTGGACAGGGGTTATGGCTACACCTTC. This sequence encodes CASSLDRGYGYTF.

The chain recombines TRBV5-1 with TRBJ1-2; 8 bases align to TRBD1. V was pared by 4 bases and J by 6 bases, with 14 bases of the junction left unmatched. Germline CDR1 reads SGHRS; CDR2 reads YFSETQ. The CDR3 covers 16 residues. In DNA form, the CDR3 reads TGCGCCAGCAGCACGGACAGGGTCGGGCCTAGGAATGGCTACACCTTC. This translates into CASSTDRVGPRNGYTF.

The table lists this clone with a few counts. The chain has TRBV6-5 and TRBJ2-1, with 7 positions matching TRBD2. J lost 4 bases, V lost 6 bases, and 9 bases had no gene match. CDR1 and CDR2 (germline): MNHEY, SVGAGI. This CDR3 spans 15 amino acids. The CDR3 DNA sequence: TGTGCCAGCAGAAGATCTAGCGGAAGTTACAATGAGCAGTTCTTC. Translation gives CASRRSSGSYNEQFF.

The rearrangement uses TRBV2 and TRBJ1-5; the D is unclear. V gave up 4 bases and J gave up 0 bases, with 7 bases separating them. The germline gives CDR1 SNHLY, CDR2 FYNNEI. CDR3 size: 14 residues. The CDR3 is CASSVAHSNQPQHF. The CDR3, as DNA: TGTGCCAGCAGTGTCGCACATAGCAATCAGCCCCAGCATTTT.

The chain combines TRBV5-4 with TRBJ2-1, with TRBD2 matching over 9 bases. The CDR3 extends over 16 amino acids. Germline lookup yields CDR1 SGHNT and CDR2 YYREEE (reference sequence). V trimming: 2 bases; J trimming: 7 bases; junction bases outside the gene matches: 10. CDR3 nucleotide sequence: TGTGCCAGCAGCTTTAGCGGCGGGGGGGCCCAAAATGAGCAGTTCTTC. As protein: CASSFSGGGAQNEQFF.

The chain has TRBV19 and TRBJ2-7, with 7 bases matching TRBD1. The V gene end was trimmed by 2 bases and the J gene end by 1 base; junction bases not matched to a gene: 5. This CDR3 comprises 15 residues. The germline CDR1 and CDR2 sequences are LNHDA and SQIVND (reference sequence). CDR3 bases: TGTGCCAGTAGTATAAAGACAGGGCCTTCCTACGAGCAGTACTTC. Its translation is CASSIKTGPSYEQYF.

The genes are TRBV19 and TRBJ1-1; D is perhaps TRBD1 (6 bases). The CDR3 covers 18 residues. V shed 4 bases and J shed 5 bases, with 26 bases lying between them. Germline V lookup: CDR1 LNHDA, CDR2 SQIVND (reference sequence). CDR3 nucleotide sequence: TGTGCCAGTAGTACCCACCCTATTAGACAGGCCCGTGGGACTGAAGCTTTCTTT. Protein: CASSTHPIRQARGTEAFF.

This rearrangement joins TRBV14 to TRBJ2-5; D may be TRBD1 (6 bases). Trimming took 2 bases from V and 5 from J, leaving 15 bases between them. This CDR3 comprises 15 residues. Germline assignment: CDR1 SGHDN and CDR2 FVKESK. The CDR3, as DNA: TGTGCCAGCAGCCAAACAGGGTTTATGGGGGAGACCCAGTACTTC. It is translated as CASSQTGFMGETQYF.

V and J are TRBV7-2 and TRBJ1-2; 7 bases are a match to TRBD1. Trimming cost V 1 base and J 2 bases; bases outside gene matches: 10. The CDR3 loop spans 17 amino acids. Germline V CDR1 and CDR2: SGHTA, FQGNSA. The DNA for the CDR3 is TGTGCCAGCAGCTTAGGAACACCGAAGACAGGGAACTATGGCTACACCTTC. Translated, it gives CASSLGTPKTGNYGYTF.

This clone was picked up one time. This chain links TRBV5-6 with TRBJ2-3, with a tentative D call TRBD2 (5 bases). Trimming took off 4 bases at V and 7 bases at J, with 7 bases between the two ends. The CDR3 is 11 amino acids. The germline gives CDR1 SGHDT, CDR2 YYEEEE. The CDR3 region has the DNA TGTGCCAGCAGCGGGAGTTATACGCAGTATTTT. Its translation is CASSGSYTQYF.

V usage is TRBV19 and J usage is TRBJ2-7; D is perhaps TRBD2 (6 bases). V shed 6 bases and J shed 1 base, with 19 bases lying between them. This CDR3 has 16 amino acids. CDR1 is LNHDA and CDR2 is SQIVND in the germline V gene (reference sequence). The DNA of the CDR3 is TGTGCCAGTAGCCCCGGGACTGCTAGCCAATCCTACGAGCAGTACTTC. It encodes CASSPGTASQSYEQYF.

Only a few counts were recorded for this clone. The CDR3 loop is CASSYRGDSQETQYF. The CDR3 nucleotides read TGTGCCAGCAGTTACAGGGGTGATTCTCAAGAGACCCAGTACTTC. This sequence joins TRBV28 and TRBJ2-5; 7 bases line up with TRBD1. The CDR3 is 15 amino acids. The junction had 7 bases not matched to a gene; V was cut back by 4 bases and J by 2 bases. Germline assignment: CDR1 MDHEN and CDR2 SYDVKM.

The CDR3, as DNA: TGTGCCAGCAGGTTTAGGTCGGGCTCCTACAATGAGCAGTTCTTC. The encoded protein is CASRFRSGSYNEQFF. The chain joins TRBV11-3 to TRBJ2-1; D gene ambiguous. This CDR3 contains 15 residues. The V gene's germline CDR1 is SGHNT and CDR2 YENEEA. Trimming cost V 6 bases and J 0 bases, with 12 bases left between them.

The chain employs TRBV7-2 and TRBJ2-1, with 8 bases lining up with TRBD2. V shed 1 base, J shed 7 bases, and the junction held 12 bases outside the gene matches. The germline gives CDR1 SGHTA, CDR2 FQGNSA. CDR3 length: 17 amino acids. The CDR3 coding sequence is TGTGCCAGCAGCTTAGTGTCAGTGGCGGGGGGCGGGAATGAGCAGTTCTTC. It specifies CASSLVSVAGGGNEQFF. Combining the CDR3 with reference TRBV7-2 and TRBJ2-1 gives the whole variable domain GAGVSQSPSNKVTEKGKDVELRCDPISGHTALYWYRQSLGQGLEFLIYFQGNSAPDKSGLPSDRFSAERTGGSVSTLTIQRTQQEDSAVYLCASSLVSVAGGGNEQFFGPGTRLTVL.

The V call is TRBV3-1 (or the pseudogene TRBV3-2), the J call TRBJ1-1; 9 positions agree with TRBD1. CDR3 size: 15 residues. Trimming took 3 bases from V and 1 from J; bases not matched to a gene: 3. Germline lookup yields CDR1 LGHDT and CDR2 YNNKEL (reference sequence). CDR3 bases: TGTGCCAGCAGCCAGGGGACAGGGACGAACACTGAAGCTTTCTTT. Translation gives CASSQGTGTNTEAFF.